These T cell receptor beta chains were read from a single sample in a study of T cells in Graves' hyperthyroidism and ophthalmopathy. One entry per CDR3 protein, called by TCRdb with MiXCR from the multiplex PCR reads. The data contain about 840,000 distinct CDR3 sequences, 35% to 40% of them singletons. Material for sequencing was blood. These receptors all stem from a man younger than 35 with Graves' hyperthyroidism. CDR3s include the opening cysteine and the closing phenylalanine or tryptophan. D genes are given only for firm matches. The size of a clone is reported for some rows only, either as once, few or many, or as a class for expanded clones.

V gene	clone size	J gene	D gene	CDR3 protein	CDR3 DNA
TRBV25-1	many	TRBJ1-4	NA	CASSDGEDGVGEKLFF	TGTGCCAGCAGTGACGGGGAGGACGGCGTTGGAGAAAAACTGTTTTTT
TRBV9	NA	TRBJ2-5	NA	CASSQQMRETQYF	TGTGCCAGCAGCCAACAGATGAGGGAGACCCAGTACTTC
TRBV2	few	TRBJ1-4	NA	CASRQLNEKLFF	TGTGCCAGTAGGCAGCTTAATGAAAAACTGTTTTTT
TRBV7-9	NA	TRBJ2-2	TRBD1	CASSLTQGVIGELFF	TGTGCCAGCAGCTTAACACAGGGGGTTATTGGGGAGCTGTTTTTT
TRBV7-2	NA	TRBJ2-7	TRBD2	CASSLARGQAGESDEQYF	TGTGCCAGCAGCTTAGCTAGGGGACAAGCGGGAGAATCTGACGAGCAGTACTTC
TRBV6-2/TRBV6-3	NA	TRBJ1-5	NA	CALMGNQPQHF	TGTGCGCTCATGGGCAATCAGCCCCAGCATTTT
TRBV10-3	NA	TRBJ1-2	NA	CATLPDGNYGYTF	TGTGCCACTCTACCCGATGGGAACTATGGCTACACCTTC
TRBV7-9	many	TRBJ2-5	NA	CASSLGGGETQYF	TGTGCCAGCAGCTTAGGAGGGGGAGAGACCCAGTACTTC
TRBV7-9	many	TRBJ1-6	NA	CASSLALAGRDSPLHF	TGTGCCAGCAGCTTAGCTTTGGCAGGGAGGGACTCACCCCTCCACTTT
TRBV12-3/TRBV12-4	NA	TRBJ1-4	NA	CASSYSGDVREKLFF	TGTGCCAGCAGTTACTCTGGGGACGTCCGTGAAAAACTGTTTTTT